This TCR beta chain was obtained from a study of tumor and adjacent non-tumor tissue in lung cancer. Across the whole study: Samples averaged roughly 4.3 million productive TCRbeta reads each. Overall study findings and caveats: Tumor tissue had significantly higher TCR diversity than normal lung. Tumor repertoires had a smaller top 100 clone share than normal lung.

On this clonotype: Its target is not known. The junction departs from the called germline gene at one end, perhaps through a read error.

TCRbeta libraries were built with three rounds of nested PCR, modified from ARM-PCR. TCRdb reprocessed the multiplex PCR reads with MiXCR, giving one entry per CDR3 protein. The table lists 84,000 or so distinct CDR3 sequences, around 57% of them singletons. The CDR3 covers 15 residues. This sample's RNA came from whole unsorted tissue. Between August and November 2014, newly diagnosed, chemotherapy-naive lung cancer patients underwent thoracic surgery in China. Material: lung tumor tissue. The V and J genes are TRBV12-3 or TRBV12-4 and TRBJ2-3; 7 nucleotides match TRBD2. This receptor was taken from a man in his 70s with non-small cell lung cancer. The CDR3 DNA reads as TGTGCCGGCAGTTTGACGGCCGCGGGAGCAGATACGCAGTATTTT. It is translated as CAGSLTAAGADTQYF.